This T cell receptor beta chain was recorded in a study of blood T cell repertoires in COVID-19. The overall study: Samples of COVID-19 (acute and convalescent) were obtained from the United States, Italy and Spain. In each case, the material was cDNA or gDNA derived from T cells, B-cell-depleted T cells, or PBMCs.

The CDR3 runs to 16 residues. V gave up 4 bases and J gave up 6 bases; unmatched junction bases: 9. Germline CDR1 reads LNHDA; CDR2 reads SQIVND (reference sequence). Under the authors' procedure: The assay estimated nucleated cells by amplifying reference gene primers. The repertoire was sequenced with immunoSEQ multiplex PCR; TCRdb's copy has only in-frame clones and lacks some. V and J calls and clone size are those listed in that table; D and trimming were worked out from the DNA. Among 34,000 or so clones listed, roughly 80% were seen once. The chain carries TRBV19 and TRBJ1-5; 10 bases match TRBD1. The specimen sequenced was peripheral blood. This sequence was found in an older man with acute or convalescent COVID-19. This CDR3 reads CASSKQGQGTTQPQHF. CDR3 nucleotide sequence: TGTGCCAGTAGTAAACAGGGACAGGGGACGACTCAGCCCCAGCATTTT.